The rows below give T cell receptor beta chains drawn from one sample of a study of CD8+ T cells in alopecia areata. Clones were read by immunoSEQ multiplex PCR, and TCRdb kept only the in-frame ones, dropping some. The sample records about 150,000 clones, around 62% being singletons. The sample consisted of CD8+ T cells sorted from blood. The receptors stem from a human donor in good health. Both conserved end residues are part of each CDR3. Fields, in order: clone size, D gene, J gene, V gene, CDR3 protein, CDR3 DNA. D genes are given only for firm matches. Clone size is shown for a subset of rows, as once, few, many or a class of expanded clone.

abundance: .
d_gene: .
j_gene: TRBJ2-1
v_gene: TRBV15
CDR3aa: CATGDPYNEQFF
CDR3nt: TGTGCCACCGGGGATCCCTACAATGAGCAGTTCTTC

abundance: .
d_gene: .
j_gene: TRBJ2-7
v_gene: TRBV7-6
CDR3aa: CASSLMWDEQYF
CDR3nt: TGTGCCAGCAGCTTAATGTGGGACGAGCAGTACTTC

abundance: .
d_gene: .
j_gene: TRBJ2-7
v_gene: TRBV27
CDR3aa: CASSLYSIPYEQYF
CDR3nt: TGTGCCAGCAGTTTATACAGCATCCCCTACGAGCAGTACTTC

abundance: .
d_gene: .
j_gene: TRBJ2-7
v_gene: TRBV28
CDR3aa: CAILTNSYEQYF
CDR3nt: TGTGCCATTCTGACAAACTCCTACGAGCAGTACTTC

abundance: .
d_gene: TRBD1
j_gene: TRBJ2-7
v_gene: TRBV6-6
CDR3aa: CASSLVGGGYEQYF
CDR3nt: TGTGCCAGCAGTCTGGTAGGGGGCGGCTACGAGCAGTACTTC

abundance: .
d_gene: TRBD2
j_gene: TRBJ2-1
v_gene: TRBV7-9
CDR3aa: CASDGTSGSHVLQQQFF
CDR3nt: TGTGCCAGCGACGGGACTAGCGGGAGCCACGTCCTACAACAGCAGTTCTTC

abundance: few
d_gene: .
j_gene: TRBJ1-2
v_gene: TRBV4-2
CDR3aa: CASSQEAGPFYGYTF
CDR3nt: TGTGCCAGCAGCCAAGAGGCAGGCCCGTTCTATGGCTACACCTTC

abundance: few
d_gene: TRBD2
j_gene: TRBJ2-1
v_gene: TRBV29-1
CDR3aa: CSSLGEEREKSYNEQFF
CDR3nt: TGCAGCTCACTCGGAGAGGAGCGGGAGAAGTCATACAATGAGCAGTTCTTC

abundance: once
d_gene: TRBD1
j_gene: TRBJ1-5
v_gene: TRBV2
CDR3aa: CASSGAGGGQPQHF
CDR3nt: TGTGCCAGCAGTGGGGCAGGGGGCGGGCAGCCCCAGCATTTT

abundance: .
d_gene: .
j_gene: TRBJ2-7
v_gene: TRBV4-1
CDR3aa: CASSQAGTFYEQYF
CDR3nt: TGCGCCAGCAGCCAAGCCGGGACATTCTACGAGCAGTACTTC

abundance: .
d_gene: .
j_gene: TRBJ2-2
v_gene: TRBV11-2
CDR3aa: CASWNTGELFF
CDR3nt: TGTGCCAGCTGGAACACCGGGGAGCTGTTTTTT

abundance: .
d_gene: .
j_gene: TRBJ1-3
v_gene: TRBV29-1
CDR3aa: CSVEDLGSGGNTIYF
CDR3nt: TGCAGCGTTGAAGATTTGGGATCCGGCGGAAACACCATATATTTT

abundance: few
d_gene: .
j_gene: TRBJ2-2
v_gene: TRBV7-9
CDR3aa: CASSLVGGDTGELFF
CDR3nt: TGTGCCAGCAGCTTAGTCGGCGGGGACACCGGGGAGCTGTTTTTT

abundance: few
d_gene: TRBD1
j_gene: TRBJ2-7
v_gene: TRBV6-5
CDR3aa: CASSEGTGGYEQYF
CDR3nt: TGTGCCAGCAGTGAAGGGACAGGGGGCTACGAGCAGTACTTC

abundance: few
d_gene: .
j_gene: TRBJ1-1
v_gene: TRBV18
CDR3aa: CASSPPIAGTEAFF
CDR3nt: TGTGCCAGCTCACCACCAATCGCGGGCACTGAAGCTTTCTTT

abundance: .
d_gene: TRBD1
j_gene: TRBJ1-2
v_gene: TRBV29-1
CDR3aa: CSVTGQGYGYTF
CDR3nt: TGCAGCGTTACCGGACAGGGCTATGGCTACACCTTC

abundance: .
d_gene: .
j_gene: TRBJ2-5
v_gene: TRBV18
CDR3aa: CASSPTTYRVTETQYF
CDR3nt: TGTGCCAGCTCACCAACAACGTACAGGGTGACAGAGACCCAGTACTTC

abundance: .
d_gene: .
j_gene: TRBJ1-5
v_gene: TRBV11-3
CDR3aa: CASSQQRFFEPQHF
CDR3nt: TGTGCCAGCAGCCAGCAGCGTTTTTTCGAGCCCCAGCATTTT

abundance: once
d_gene: .
j_gene: TRBJ2-7
v_gene: TRBV7-9
CDR3aa: CASSVGAAQEYF
CDR3nt: TGTGCCAGCAGCGTTGGGGCCGCCCAGGAGTACTTC

abundance: .
d_gene: .
j_gene: TRBJ2-3
v_gene: TRBV27
CDR3aa: CASRTTRSSSTDTQYF
CDR3nt: TGTGCCAGCAGGACTACACGCAGCTCTAGCACAGATACGCAGTATTTT

abundance: .
d_gene: .
j_gene: TRBJ2-7
v_gene: TRBV6-6
CDR3aa: CASSSSGNYEQYF
CDR3nt: TGTGCCAGCAGTTCATCAGGGAACTACGAGCAGTACTTC

abundance: few
d_gene: .
j_gene: TRBJ2-2
v_gene: TRBV29-1
CDR3aa: CSVVGGTGELFF
CDR3nt: TGCAGCGTTGTTGGGGGTACCGGGGAGCTGTTTTTT

abundance: few
d_gene: .
j_gene: TRBJ2-1
v_gene: TRBV29-1
CDR3aa: CSVEYSGSANEQFF
CDR3nt: TGCAGCGTTGAGTACAGCGGTTCTGCCAATGAGCAGTTCTTC

abundance: .
d_gene: TRBD2
j_gene: TRBJ2-7
v_gene: TRBV2
CDR3aa: CASSLGIAGGEQYF
CDR3nt: TGTGCCAGCAGCCTCGGGATAGCGGGAGGCGAGCAGTACTTC

abundance: few
d_gene: .
j_gene: TRBJ1-1
v_gene: TRBV27
CDR3aa: CASSLSLSDTEAFF
CDR3nt: TGTGCCAGCAGTTTAAGCTTATCAGACACTGAAGCTTTCTTT

abundance: .
d_gene: TRBD2
j_gene: TRBJ2-1
v_gene: TRBV30
CDR3aa: CAWSVLAHSEQFF
CDR3nt: TGTGCCTGGAGTGTACTAGCGCACAGTGAGCAGTTCTTC

abundance: .
d_gene: TRBD2
j_gene: TRBJ2-1
v_gene: TRBV9
CDR3aa: CASSATSGRNHEQFF
CDR3nt: TGTGCCAGCAGCGCGACTAGCGGGAGGAACCATGAGCAGTTCTTC

abundance: few
d_gene: TRBD1
j_gene: TRBJ2-1
v_gene: TRBV9
CDR3aa: CASSATTGVSYNEQFF
CDR3nt: TGTGCCAGCAGCGCCACGACAGGGGTCTCCTACAATGAGCAGTTCTTC

abundance: once
d_gene: TRBD2
j_gene: TRBJ2-3
v_gene: TRBV7-9
CDR3aa: CASSPSSGIHTDTQYF
CDR3nt: TGTGCCAGCAGCCCGAGTAGCGGGATTCACACAGATACGCAGTATTTT

abundance: .
d_gene: TRBD2
j_gene: TRBJ2-7
v_gene: TRBV28
CDR3aa: CASDPRVGSGSYEQYF
CDR3nt: TGTGCCAGTGATCCGCGGGTGGGAAGCGGGAGCTACGAGCAGTACTTC

abundance: .
d_gene: .
j_gene: TRBJ2-1
v_gene: TRBV29-1
CDR3aa: CSVELRSEQFF
CDR3nt: TGCAGCGTTGAATTACGCAGTGAGCAGTTCTTC

abundance: .
d_gene: .
j_gene: TRBJ2-3
v_gene: TRBV11-2
CDR3aa: CASTRVATQYF
CDR3nt: TGTGCCAGCACCCGAGTAGCCACGCAGTATTTT

abundance: .
d_gene: .
j_gene: TRBJ1-4
v_gene: TRBV30
CDR3aa: CAWRFVAGEKLFF
CDR3nt: TGTGCCTGGAGGTTTGTGGCAGGAGAAAAACTGTTTTTT

abundance: few
d_gene: TRBD1
j_gene: TRBJ2-7
v_gene: TRBV30
CDR3aa: CAWSQEAGGPILYF
CDR3nt: TGTGCCTGGAGCCAGGAGGCAGGGGGACCGATTCTCTACTTC

abundance: .
d_gene: TRBD1
j_gene: TRBJ1-1
v_gene: TRBV23-1
CDR3aa: CASSRGQEGDHTEAFF
CDR3nt: TGCGCCAGCAGTCGAGGACAGGAGGGGGATCACACTGAAGCTTTCTTT

abundance: .
d_gene: .
j_gene: TRBJ1-1
v_gene: TRBV25-1
CDR3aa: CASSVEVNTEAFF
CDR3nt: TGTGCCAGCAGTGTTGAGGTGAACACTGAAGCTTTCTTT

abundance: .
d_gene: .
j_gene: TRBJ2-7
v_gene: TRBV27
CDR3aa: CASSPGLYEQYF
CDR3nt: TGTGCCAGCAGTCCGGGACTTTACGAGCAGTACTTC

abundance: .
d_gene: .
j_gene: TRBJ2-7
v_gene: TRBV7-6
CDR3aa: CASSSALEYEQYF
CDR3nt: TGTGCCAGCAGCTCCGCCCTAGAATACGAGCAGTACTTC

abundance: .
d_gene: .
j_gene: TRBJ2-5
v_gene: TRBV25-1
CDR3aa: CASSPGTIQETQYF
CDR3nt: TGTGCCAGCAGCCCGGGAACGATCCAAGAGACCCAGTACTTC

abundance: .
d_gene: .
j_gene: TRBJ2-3
v_gene: TRBV7-9
CDR3aa: CASSLHSGPTDTQYF
CDR3nt: TGTGCCAGCAGCTTACACTCCGGTCCCACAGATACGCAGTATTTT